This TCR beta chain was observed in a study of T cell repertoires in cytomegalovirus infection (dated by TCRdb to between 2018 and 2021). For the study in its entirety: Donor HLA type was relevant to the analysis, as public TCR beta signatures indicated carriage of CMV infection together with the matching HLA type. The study at large found these results: In the ex vivo response, HLA-C-restricted CMV-specific TCR beta clonotypes were dominant, and in two of eight donors the single most frequent clonotype came from this HLA-C-restricted group. Cumulative frequency of public TCR beta family members discriminated carriers of CMV infection plus the relevant HLA type in this cohort and an independent approximately 340-donor cohort.

The CDR3 goes from the cysteine to the phenylalanine over 14 residues. CDR3 DNA is the only sequence kept; it has 42 bases, read in frame from the first base. A distance of 15 bases separates the germline ends of V and J, which lose 5 bases and 6 bases respectively. Turning to this clonotype: Which antigen it targets is not known. No quality values exist for individual bases; no much larger clone is one base distant.

Reads for this sample came from an Illumina HiSeq 1500. TCRdb cleaned the public reads at Q25 with fastp, built clones with MiXCR and kept in-frame beta chains. Entries that share a CDR3 protein sequence are merged under the most common genes and DNA. For this sample the table gives around 490,000 distinct CDR3 sequences, of which 26% were detected only once. Roughly 13% of the sample lies in the top ten. This chain joins TRBV12-3 or TRBV12-4 to TRBJ2-3; the D gene is perhaps TRBD2, on 6 matching bases. Sequenced material: PBMCs. The clonotype was recovered from a human donor in good health (CMV status not recorded). Some clones in this sample may be carry-over from other donors' samples. The encoded CDR3 is CASSPGTWGDTQYF. The DNA sequence is as follows: TGTGCCAGCAGTCCAGGGACTTGGGGGGATACGCAGTATTTT.